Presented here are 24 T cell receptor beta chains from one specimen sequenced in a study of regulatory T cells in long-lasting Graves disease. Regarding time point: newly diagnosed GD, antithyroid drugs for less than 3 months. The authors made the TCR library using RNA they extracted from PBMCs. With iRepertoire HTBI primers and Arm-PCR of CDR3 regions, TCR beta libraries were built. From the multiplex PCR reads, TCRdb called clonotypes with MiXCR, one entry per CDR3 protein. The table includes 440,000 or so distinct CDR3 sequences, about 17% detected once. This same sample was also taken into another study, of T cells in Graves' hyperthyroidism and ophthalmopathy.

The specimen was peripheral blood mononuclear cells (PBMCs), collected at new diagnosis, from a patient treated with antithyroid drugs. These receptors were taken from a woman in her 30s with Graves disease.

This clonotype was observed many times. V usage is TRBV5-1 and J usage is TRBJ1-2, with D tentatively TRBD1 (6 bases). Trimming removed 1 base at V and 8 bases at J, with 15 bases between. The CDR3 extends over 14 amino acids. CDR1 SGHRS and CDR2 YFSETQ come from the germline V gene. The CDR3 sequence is CASSLSSQGRGYTF. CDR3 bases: TGCGCCAGCAGCTTGTCGAGTCAGGGGAGGGGCTACACCTTC.

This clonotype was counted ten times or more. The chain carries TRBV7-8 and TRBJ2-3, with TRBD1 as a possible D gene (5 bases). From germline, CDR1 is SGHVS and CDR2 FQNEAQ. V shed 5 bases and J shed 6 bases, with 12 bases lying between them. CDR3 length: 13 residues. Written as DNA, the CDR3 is TGTGCCAGCAGCGAACAGGTTTCCGATACGCAGTATTTT. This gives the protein CASSEQVSDTQYF.

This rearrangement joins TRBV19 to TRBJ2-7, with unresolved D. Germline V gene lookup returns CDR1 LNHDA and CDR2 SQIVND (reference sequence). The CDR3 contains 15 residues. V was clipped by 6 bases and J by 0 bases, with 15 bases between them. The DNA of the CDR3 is TGTGCCAGTAGAGAGACCGCAATGTTCTCCTACGAGCAGTACTTC. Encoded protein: CASRETAMFSYEQYF.

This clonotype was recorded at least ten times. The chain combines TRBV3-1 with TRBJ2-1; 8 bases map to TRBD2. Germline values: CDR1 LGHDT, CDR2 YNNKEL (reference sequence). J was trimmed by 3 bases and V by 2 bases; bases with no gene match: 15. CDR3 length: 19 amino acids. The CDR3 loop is CASSQPPGFSGNHYNEQFF. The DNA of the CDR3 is TGTGCCAGCAGCCAACCCCCTGGGTTTAGCGGGAACCACTACAATGAGCAGTTCTTC.

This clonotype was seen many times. CDR3 amino acids: CASSSQGPPATNEKLFF. CDR3 nucleotide sequence: TGTGCCAGCAGTTCACAGGGTCCGCCTGCAACTAATGAAAAACTGTTTTTT. J is TRBJ1-4 and V is TRBV13; tentative D call: TRBD1 (6 bases). V was trimmed by 6 bases and J by 0 bases, leaving 17 bases between them. This CDR3 is 17 amino acids long. The germline V gene has CDR1 PRHDT and CDR2 FYEKMQ (reference sequence). Looking up the rest from reference TRBV13 and TRBJ1-4 gives the full variable domain: AAGVIQSPRHLIKEKRETATLKCYPIPRHDTVYWYQQGPGQDPQFLISFYEKMQSDKGSIPDRFSAQQFSDYHSELNMSSLELGDSALYFCASSSQGPPATNEKLFFGSGTQLSVL.

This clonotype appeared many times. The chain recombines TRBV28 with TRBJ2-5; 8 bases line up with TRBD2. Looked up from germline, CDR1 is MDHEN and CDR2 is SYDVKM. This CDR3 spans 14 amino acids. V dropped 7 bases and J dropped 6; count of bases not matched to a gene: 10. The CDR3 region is CASTTSGGGKTQYF. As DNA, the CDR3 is TGTGCCAGCACAACTAGCGGCGGCGGGAAGACCCAGTACTTC.

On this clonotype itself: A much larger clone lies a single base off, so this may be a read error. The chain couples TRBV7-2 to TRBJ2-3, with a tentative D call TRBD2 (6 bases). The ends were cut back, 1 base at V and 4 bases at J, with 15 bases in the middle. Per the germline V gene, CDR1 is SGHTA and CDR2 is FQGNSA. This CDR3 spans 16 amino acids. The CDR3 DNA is TGTGCCAGCAGCTTAGGACTAGTCGGTTCAGCAGATACGCAGTATTTT. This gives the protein CASSLGLVGSADTQYF.

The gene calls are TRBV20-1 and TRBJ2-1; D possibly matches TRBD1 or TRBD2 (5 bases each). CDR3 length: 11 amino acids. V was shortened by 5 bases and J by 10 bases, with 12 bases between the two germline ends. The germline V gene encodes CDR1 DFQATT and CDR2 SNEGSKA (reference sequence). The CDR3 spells CSALGVGEQFF. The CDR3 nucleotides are TGCAGTGCTCTGGGGGTCGGGGAGCAGTTCTTC.

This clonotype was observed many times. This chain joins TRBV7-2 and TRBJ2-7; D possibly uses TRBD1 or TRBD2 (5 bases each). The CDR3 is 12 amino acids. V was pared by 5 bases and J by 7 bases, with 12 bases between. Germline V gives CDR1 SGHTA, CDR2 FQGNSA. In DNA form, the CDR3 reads TGTGCCAGCAGCCATGGGACGGGAGAGCAGTACTTC. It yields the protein CASSHGTGEQYF.

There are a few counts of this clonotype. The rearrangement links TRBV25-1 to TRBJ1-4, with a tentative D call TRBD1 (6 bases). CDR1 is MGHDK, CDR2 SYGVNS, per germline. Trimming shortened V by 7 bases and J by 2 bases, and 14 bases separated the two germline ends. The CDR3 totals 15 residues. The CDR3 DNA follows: TGTGCCAGCACCCCGGGGGGGCCCACTAATGAAAAACTGTTTTTT. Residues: CASTPGGPTNEKLFF.

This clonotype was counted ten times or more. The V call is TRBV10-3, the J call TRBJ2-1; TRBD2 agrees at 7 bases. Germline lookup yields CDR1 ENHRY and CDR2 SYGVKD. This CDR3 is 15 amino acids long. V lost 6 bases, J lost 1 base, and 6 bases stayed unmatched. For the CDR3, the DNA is TGTGCCATCAGCGCTAGCGGAATATCCTACAATGAGCAGTTCTTC. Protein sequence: CAISASGISYNEQFF.

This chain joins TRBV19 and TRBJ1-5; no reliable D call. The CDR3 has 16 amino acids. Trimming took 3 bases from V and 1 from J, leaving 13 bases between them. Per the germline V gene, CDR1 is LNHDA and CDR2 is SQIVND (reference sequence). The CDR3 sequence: CASSIRHPESNQPQHF. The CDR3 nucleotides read TGTGCCAGTAGTATTCGACACCCGGAAAGCAATCAGCCCCAGCATTTT. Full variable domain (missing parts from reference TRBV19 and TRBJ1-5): DGGITQSPKYLFRKEGQNVTLSCEQNLNHDAMYWYRQDPGQGLRLIYYSQIVNDFQKGDIAEGYSVSREKKESFPLTVTSAQKNPTAFYLCASSIRHPESNQPQHFGDGTRLSIL.

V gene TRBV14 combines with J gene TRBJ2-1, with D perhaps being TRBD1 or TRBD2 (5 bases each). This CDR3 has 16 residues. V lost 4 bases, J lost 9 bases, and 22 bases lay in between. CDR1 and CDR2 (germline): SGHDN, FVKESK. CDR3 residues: CASSPISGRAVIEQFF. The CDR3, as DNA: TGTGCCAGCAGCCCGATATCGGGACGGGCGGTCATTGAGCAGTTCTTC.

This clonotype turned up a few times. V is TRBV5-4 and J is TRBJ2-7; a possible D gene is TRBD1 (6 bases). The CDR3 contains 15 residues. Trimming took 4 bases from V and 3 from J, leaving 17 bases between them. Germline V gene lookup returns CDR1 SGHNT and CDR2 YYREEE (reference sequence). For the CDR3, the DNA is TGTGCCAGCAGCAAGCAAGGACAGCGACTCTACGAGCAGTACTTC. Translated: CASSKQGQRLYEQYF. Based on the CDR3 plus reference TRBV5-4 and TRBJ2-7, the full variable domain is ETGVTQSPTHLIKTRGQQVTLRCSSQSGHNTVSWYQQALGQGPQFIFQYYREEENGRGNFPPRFSGLQFPNYSSELNVNALELDDSALYLCASSKQGQRLYEQYFGPGTRLTVT.

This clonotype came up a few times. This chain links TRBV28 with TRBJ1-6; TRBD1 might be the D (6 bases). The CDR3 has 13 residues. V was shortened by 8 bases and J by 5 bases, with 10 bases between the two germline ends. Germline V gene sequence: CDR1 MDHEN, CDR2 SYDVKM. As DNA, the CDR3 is TGTGCCAGCGGGACACCCAATAATTCACCCCTCCACTTT. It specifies CASGTPNNSPLHF.

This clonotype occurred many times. The DNA for the CDR3 is TGTGCCAGCAGTTACCACGACAGTTACGAGCAGTACTTC. Its translation: CASSYHDSYEQYF. The rearrangement links TRBV6-5 to TRBJ2-7; possible D gene TRBD1, 5 bases. The length of the CDR3 is 13 residues. Per germline, CDR1 MNHEY and CDR2 SVGAGI. V was cut by 2 bases and J by 4 bases, with 9 bases left in between.

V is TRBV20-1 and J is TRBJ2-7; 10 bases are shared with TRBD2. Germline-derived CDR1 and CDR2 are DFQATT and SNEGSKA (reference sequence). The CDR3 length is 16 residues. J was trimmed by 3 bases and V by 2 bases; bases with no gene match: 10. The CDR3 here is CSARLAGAPLGYEQYF. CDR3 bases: TGCAGTGCTAGACTAGCGGGAGCTCCCCTTGGCTACGAGCAGTACTTC.

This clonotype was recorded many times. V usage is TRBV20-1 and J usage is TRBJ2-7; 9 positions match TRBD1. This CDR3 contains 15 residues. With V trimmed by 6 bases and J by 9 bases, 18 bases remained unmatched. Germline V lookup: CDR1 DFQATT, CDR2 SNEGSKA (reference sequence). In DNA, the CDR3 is TGCAGTGCCAACCCTCGGGACAGGGCAACTACGTCGCAGTACTTC. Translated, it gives CSANPRDRATTSQYF.

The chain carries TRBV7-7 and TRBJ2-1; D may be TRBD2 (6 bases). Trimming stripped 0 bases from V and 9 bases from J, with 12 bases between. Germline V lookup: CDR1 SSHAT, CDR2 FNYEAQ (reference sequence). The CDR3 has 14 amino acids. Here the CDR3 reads CASSLAGGRSEQFF. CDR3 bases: TGTGCCAGCAGCTTAGCGGGAGGTCGCAGTGAGCAGTTCTTC.

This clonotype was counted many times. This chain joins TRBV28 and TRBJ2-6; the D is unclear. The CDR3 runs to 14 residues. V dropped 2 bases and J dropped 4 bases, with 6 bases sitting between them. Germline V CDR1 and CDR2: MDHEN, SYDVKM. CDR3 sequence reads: CASSLSYGANVLTF. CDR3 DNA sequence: TGTGCCAGCAGTTTAAGCTACGGGGCCAACGTCCTGACTTTC. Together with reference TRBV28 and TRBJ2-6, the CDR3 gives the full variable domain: DVKVTQSSRYLVKRTGEKVFLECVQDMDHENMFWYRQDPGLGLRLIYFSYDVKMKEKGDIPEGYSVSREKKERFSLILESASTNQTSMYLCASSLSYGANVLTFGAGSRLTVL.

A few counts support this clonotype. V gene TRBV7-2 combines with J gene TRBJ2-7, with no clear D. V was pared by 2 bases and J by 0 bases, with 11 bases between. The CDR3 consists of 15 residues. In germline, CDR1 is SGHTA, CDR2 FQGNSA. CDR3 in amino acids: CASSLFSGDSYEQYF. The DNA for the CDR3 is TGTGCCAGCAGCTTATTTTCAGGCGACTCCTACGAGCAGTACTTC.

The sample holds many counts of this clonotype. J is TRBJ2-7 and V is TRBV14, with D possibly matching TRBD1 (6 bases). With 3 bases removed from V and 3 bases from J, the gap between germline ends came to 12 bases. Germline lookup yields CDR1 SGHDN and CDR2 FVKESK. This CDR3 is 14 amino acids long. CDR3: CASSHGDTFYEQYF. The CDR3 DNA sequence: TGTGCCAGCAGCCACGGGGACACGTTCTACGAGCAGTACTTC.

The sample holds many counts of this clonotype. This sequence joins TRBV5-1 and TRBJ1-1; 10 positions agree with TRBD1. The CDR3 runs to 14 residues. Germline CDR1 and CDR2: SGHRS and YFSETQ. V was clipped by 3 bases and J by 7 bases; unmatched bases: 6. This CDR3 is CASSSGQGSLEAFF. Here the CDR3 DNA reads TGCGCCAGCAGCTCGGGACAGGGGAGCCTTGAAGCTTTCTTT.

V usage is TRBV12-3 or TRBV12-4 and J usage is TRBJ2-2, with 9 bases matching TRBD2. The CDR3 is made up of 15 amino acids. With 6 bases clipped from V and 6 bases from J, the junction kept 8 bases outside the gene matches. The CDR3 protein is CASSPLAGSAGELFF. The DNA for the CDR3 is TGTGCCAGCAGCCCTCTAGCGGGGTCGGCCGGGGAGCTGTTTTTT.